These 20 T cell receptor beta chains were sequenced from one sample in a study of CD8 T cells in ankylosing spondylitis. MiXCR was run by TCRdb on the 5' RACE reads, yielding one entry per CDR3 protein. This table has about 200,000 distinct CDR3 sequences, 9.5% to 15% appearing once. The sample taken for sequencing was blood, either unsorted or a sorted T cell fraction (not recorded which). Source of these receptors: a male donor with ankylosing spondylitis or in good health (not recorded which).

This chain joins TRBV25-1 and TRBJ2-6; D is uncertain. The CDR3 has 16 amino acids. V shed 3 bases and J shed 0 bases, with 9 bases lying between them. Germline CDR1 reads MGHDK; CDR2 reads SYGVNS. The CDR3 protein is CASSEDAGSGANVLTF. For the CDR3, the DNA is TGTGCCAGCAGTGAGGACGCAGGCTCTGGGGCCAACGTCCTGACTTTC.

This clonotype came up a few times. This rearrangement joins TRBV4-1 to TRBJ2-1; 7 bases map to TRBD2. Trimming took 1 base from V and 0 from J; bases not matched to a gene: 6. Germline V lookup: CDR1 MGHRA, CDR2 YSYEKL. The CDR3 runs to 17 residues. This CDR3 reads CASSQAPAGSSYNEQFF. Written as DNA, the CDR3 is TGCGCCAGCAGCCAAGCCCCAGCGGGGAGCTCCTACAATGAGCAGTTCTTC.

This clonotype came up many times. The chain recombines TRBV4-1 with TRBJ2-7; TRBD1 might be the D (5 bases). The CDR3 is 14 residues long. Germline CDR1 reads MGHRA; CDR2 reads YSYEKL. Trimming left V 0 bases short and J 2 bases short, with 8 bases between. CDR3 coding DNA: TGCGCCAGCAGCCAAGAGGCAGGGCCCTACGAGCAGTACTTC. It is translated as CASSQEAGPYEQYF.

This clonotype was seen a few times. J is TRBJ2-5 and V is TRBV11-1; D not certain. The germline V and J ends were trimmed by 3 bases and 5 bases, with 10 bases remaining between them. This CDR3 spans 13 amino acids. From germline, CDR1 is SGHAT and CDR2 FQDESV (reference sequence). This chain's CDR3 is CASSFLGMETQYF. The CDR3 bases are TGTGCCAGCAGCTTCTTGGGGATGGAGACCCAGTACTTC.

The gene calls are TRBV6-5 and TRBJ1-1, with D hard to call. The V gene lost 0 bases and the J gene lost 3 bases, with 11 bases spanning the gap. There are 15 residues in the CDR3. Germline V gene lookup returns CDR1 MNHEY and CDR2 SVGAGI. CDR3 loop: CASSYSSMGYTEAFF. The CDR3 DNA reads TGTGCCAGCAGTTACTCGAGTATGGGGTACACTGAAGCTTTCTTT.

The chain recombines TRBV12-3 or TRBV12-4 with TRBJ1-2; the match to TRBD1 covers 8 bases. The V segment lost 1 base and the J segment 4 bases; nucleotides outside the gene matches: 5. The length of the CDR3 is 15 residues. Written as DNA, the CDR3 is TGTGCCAGCAGTTTAGATACAGGGGGTAGCTATGGCTACACCTTC. It translates to CASSLDTGGSYGYTF.

Turning to this clonotype: This may be a read error, as it is one base from a much larger clone. CDR3 region: CASSPMGGSSGELFF. For the CDR3, the DNA is TGTGCCAGCAGTCCCATGGGGGGCAGCTCCGGGGAGCTGTTTTTT. The chain couples TRBV12-3 or TRBV12-4 to TRBJ2-2; D could derive from TRBD1 or TRBD2 (6 bases each). This CDR3 has 15 residues. Trimming stripped 5 bases from V and 6 bases from J, with 16 bases between.

This clonotype has more than one count but fewer than ten. This chain uses TRBV29-1 with TRBJ1-1; D gene uncertain. Germline V gives CDR1 SQVTM, CDR2 ANQGSEA. The CDR3 runs to 12 residues. Trimming removed 4 bases at V and 3 bases at J, with 9 bases between. The CDR3 nucleotides are TGCAGCGTTGCCGGCAGGTACACTGAAGCTTTCTTT. Protein product: CSVAGRYTEAFF. Using reference TRBV29-1 and TRBJ1-1 for the parts outside the CDR3, the full variable domain is SAVISQKPSRDICQRGTSLTIQCQVDSQVTMMFWYRQQPGQSLTLIATANQGSEATYESGFVIDKFPISRPNLTFSTLTVSNMSPEDSSIYLCSVAGRYTEAFFGQGTRLTVV.

This clonotype was seen a few times. The chain couples TRBV4-1 to TRBJ2-3; D is unclear. In germline, CDR1 is MGHRA, CDR2 YSYEKL. Trimming took 1 base from V and 10 from J, leaving 6 bases between them. The CDR3 totals 11 residues. The chain's CDR3 is CASSQGYPQYF. CDR3 sequence (DNA): TGCGCCAGCAGCCAAGGCTATCCGCAGTATTTT.

The table lists this clonotype with a few counts. The rearrangement links TRBV6-2 or TRBV6-3 to TRBJ2-7; the D gene is possibly TRBD2 (5 bases). Germline V gene lookup returns CDR1 MNHEY and CDR2 SVGEGT. The CDR3 runs to 13 residues. The germline V and J ends were trimmed by 5 bases and 2 bases, with 10 bases remaining between them. Written as DNA, the CDR3 is TGTGCCAGCAGTCCGGGGTTCCCCTACGAGCAGTACTTC. Translated: CASSPGFPYEQYF.

The chain recombines TRBV10-3 with TRBJ1-2; no reliable D call. Germline V lookup: CDR1 ENHRY, CDR2 SYGVKD. This CDR3 is built from 11 residues. V was cut by 7 bases and J by 6 bases, with 9 bases left in between. The CDR3 spells CAINELHGYTF. In nucleotides, the CDR3 is TGTGCCATCAATGAACTTCATGGCTACACCTTC.

The gene calls are TRBV5-1 and TRBJ2-6; 7 bases align to TRBD1. The CDR3 loop spans 17 amino acids. Germline V lookup: CDR1 SGHRS, CDR2 YFSETQ. Trimming took 4 bases from V and 4 from J; bases not matched to a gene: 11. The CDR3 region is CASSRETGEPGANVLTF. The CDR3 bases are TGCGCCAGCAGCCGCGAAACAGGGGAGCCAGGGGCCAACGTCCTGACTTTC.

This clonotype showed up just a few times. This chain joins TRBV9 and TRBJ2-1, with TRBD2 matching 10 bases. CDR1 and CDR2 from the germline V gene are SGDLS and YYNGEE. The CDR3 has 15 amino acids. Trimming took 0 bases from V and 14 from J; bases not matched to a gene: 11. The chain's CDR3 is CASSVEPGERGGEFF. The CDR3 DNA sequence: TGTGCCAGCAGCGTAGAGCCCGGGGAGCGGGGGGGCGAGTTCTTC. Using reference TRBV9 and TRBJ2-1 for the parts outside the CDR3, the full variable domain is DSGVTQTPKHLITATGQRVTLRCSPRSGDLSVYWYQQSLDQGLQFLIQYYNGEERAKGNILERFSAQQFPDLHSELNLSSLELGDSALYFCASSVEPGERGGEFFGPGTRLTVL.

This sequence joins TRBV30 and TRBJ1-4; D is ambiguous. CDR1 GTSNPN and CDR2 SVGIG come from the germline V gene (reference sequence). The CDR3 consists of 14 residues. V lost 3 bases, J lost 5 bases, and 13 bases lay in between. The CDR3 sequence: CAWREGYGNEKLFF. The CDR3 coding sequence is TGTGCCTGGAGGGAAGGGTACGGAAATGAAAAACTGTTTTTT.

V usage is TRBV7-9 and J usage is TRBJ2-5; 15 bases match TRBD2. V lost 5 bases and J lost 2; bases outside the gene matches: 6. CDR1 is SEHNR and CDR2 is FQNEAQ in the germline V gene (reference sequence). The CDR3 is 17 amino acids. The CDR3 region has the DNA TGTGCCAGCAGCCCAGGGACTAGCGGGAGGTCGCAAGAGACCCAGTACTTC. This codes for CASSPGTSGRSQETQYF. The full variable domain, completed using reference TRBV7-9 and TRBJ2-5, is DTGVSQNPRHKITKRGQNVTFRCDPISEHNRLYWYRQTLGQGPEFLTYFQNEAQLEKSRLLSDRFSAERPKGSFSTLEIQRTEQGDSAMYLCASSPGTSGRSQETQYFGPGTRLLVL.

As regards this clonotype: A much larger clonotype is one base distant, so this may be a read error. The chain has TRBV12-3 or TRBV12-4 and TRBJ2-7; TRBD2 might be the D (6 bases). This CDR3 contains 15 residues. Trimming removed 8 bases from V and 1 base from J, with 18 bases in between. CDR3 in DNA: TGTGCCAGCTCCGGGCGGGGCAGGGAGTCCTACGAGCAGTACTTC. The encoded protein is CASSGRGRESYEQYF.

The chain joins TRBV3-1 to TRBJ2-7, with D perhaps TRBD2 (6 bases). The CDR3 has 14 amino acids. The germline V and J ends were trimmed by 1 base and 1 base, with 8 bases remaining between them. CDR1 and CDR2 (germline): LGHDT, YNNKEL (reference sequence). DNA of the CDR3: TGTGCCAGCAGCCAAGCTAGCGCTTCCTACGAGCAGTACTTC. This codes for CASSQASASYEQYF.

This clonotype has more than one count but fewer than ten. The J gene is TRBJ1-1, the V gene TRBV20-1; D might be TRBD1 (5 bases). With 4 bases removed from V and 4 bases from J, the gap between germline ends came to 13 bases. Per the germline V gene, CDR1 is DFQATT and CDR2 is SNEGSKA (reference sequence). The CDR3 contains 13 residues. The CDR3 is CSAKDGGVTEAFF. The CDR3 DNA reads as TGCAGTGCTAAGGACGGGGGTGTCACTGAAGCTTTCTTT.

In its sample, this clonotype was seen many times. This chain uses TRBV29-1 with TRBJ2-3; 7 bases align to TRBD2. The germline V gene has CDR1 SQVTM and CDR2 ANQGSEA. This CDR3 is 14 amino acids long. V dropped 7 bases and J dropped 4; count of bases not matched to a gene: 11. CDR3 region: CSGFGLGQADTQYF. In DNA, the CDR3 is TGCAGCGGTTTTGGACTAGGTCAAGCAGATACGCAGTATTTT.

The sample holds many counts of this clonotype. The gene calls are TRBV20-1 and TRBJ2-7; TRBD1 aligns across 8 bases. Germline V gene data show CDR1 as DFQATT and CDR2 as SNEGSKA (reference sequence). This CDR3 contains 13 residues. V shed 6 bases, J shed 2 bases, and the junction held 6 bases outside the gene matches. CDR3 sequence reads: CSARDRSTYEQYF. The DNA of the CDR3 is TGCAGTGCCAGGGACAGGAGCACCTACGAGCAGTACTTC.